This record covers a single TCR beta chain. The antigen remains unidentified. The iRepertoire nested amplicon-rescue multiplex PCR amplified TCR alpha and beta CDR3s from RNA. Tissue mRNA or PBMC total RNA, roughly 85-450 ng, went into one-step reverse transcription and amplification. TCRdb ran MiXCR on the multiplex PCR reads and lists one entry per CDR3 protein. The data contain over 130,000 distinct CDR3 sequences, approximately 39% of them seen just once; the ten biggest clones take up about 18%. This specimen belongs to a study of glioma-infiltrating T cells. This CDR3 contains 15 residues. Per the germline V gene, CDR1 is MNHNS and CDR2 is SASEGT. The V and J ends lost 6 bases and 4 bases respectively, with 18 bases between them. Study results and caveats: Tissue and blood shared very few CDR3 sequences. Gliomas, especially low-grade, showed above-expected tissue-blood divergence; non-neoplastic patients showed below.

Material for sequencing was glioma tissue, nonneoplastic brain tissue, or PBMCs (not recorded which). The genes are TRBV6-1 and TRBJ2-5; D perhaps matches TRBD1 (6 bases). This TCR was sampled from a human donor with low-grade glioma or glioblastoma, undergoing nonglioma brain surgery, or in good health (not recorded which). DNA for the CDR3: TGTGCCAGCAGAGACCGACAGGTCCTCCGAGAGACCCAGTACTTC. It encodes CASRDRQVLRETQYF.